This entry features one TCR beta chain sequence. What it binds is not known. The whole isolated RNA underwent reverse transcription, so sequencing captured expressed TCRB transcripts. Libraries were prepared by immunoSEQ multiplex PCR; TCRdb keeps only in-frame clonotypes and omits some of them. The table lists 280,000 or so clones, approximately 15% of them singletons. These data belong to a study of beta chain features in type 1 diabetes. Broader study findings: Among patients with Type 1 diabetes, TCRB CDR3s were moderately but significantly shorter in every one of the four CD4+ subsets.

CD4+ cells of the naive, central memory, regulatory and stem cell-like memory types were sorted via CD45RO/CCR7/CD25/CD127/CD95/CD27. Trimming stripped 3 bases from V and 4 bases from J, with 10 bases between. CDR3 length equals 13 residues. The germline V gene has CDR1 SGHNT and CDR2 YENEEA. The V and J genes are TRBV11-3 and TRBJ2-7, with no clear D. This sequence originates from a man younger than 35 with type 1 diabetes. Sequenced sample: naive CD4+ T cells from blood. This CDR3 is CASSFPTPYEQYF. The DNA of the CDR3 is TGTGCCAGCAGCTTCCCGACACCGTACGAGCAGTACTTC.